The 30 T cell receptor beta chains below were found in one sample sequenced in a study of shared clonotypes between healthy human individuals. Only in-frame clones appear in the TCRdb table, and some are missing; sequencing was by immunoSEQ multiplex PCR. The repertoire includes about 2.3 million clones, roughly 93% of them detected once, and approximately 0.4% sits in the top ten. The specimen was naive CD4+ T cells from PBMCs. This sample's subset: CD45RA+ positively selected. These TCRs come from a man aged 18 to 29 in good health. Some clones in this sample may be carry-over from other donors' samples.

Only a few counts were recorded for this clone. Other DNA variants within this sample encode the same CDR3. The chain is built from TRBV18 and TRBJ2-5, with a possible D match to TRBD2 (6 bases). The CDR3 spans 13 residues. The germline gives CDR1 KGHSH, CDR2 LQKENI. Trimming removed 3 bases at V and 1 base at J, with 6 bases between. CDR3 amino acids: CASSPGLQETQYF. The CDR3 DNA reads as TGTGCCAGCTCACCGGGACTCCAAGAGACCCAGTACTTC.

V is TRBV9 and J is TRBJ1-2, with 9 positions matching TRBD1. V dropped 5 bases and J dropped 4; count of bases not matched to a gene: 15. The CDR3 runs 17 residues. Germline V gives CDR1 SGDLS, CDR2 YYNGEE. DNA of the CDR3: TGTGCCAGCAGTGAGGGGAGCGGGACAGGGTCTCCCTATGGCTACACCTTC. As protein: CASSEGSGTGSPYGYTF.

In this sample, this clone turned up a few times. The J gene is TRBJ1-1, the V gene TRBV6-6; D unclear. The CDR3 spans 12 residues. CDR1 and CDR2 from the germline V gene are MNHNY and SVGAGI (reference sequence). Trimming shortened V by 2 bases and J by 3 bases, and 4 bases separated the two germline ends. Here the CDR3 DNA reads TGTGCCAGCAGTTACGGACACACTGAAGCTTTCTTT. Translation: CASSYGHTEAFF.

The chain is built from TRBV19 and TRBJ2-7; TRBD1 might be the D (6 bases). V was trimmed by 7 bases and J by 0 bases, leaving 10 bases between them. There are 13 residues in the CDR3. Germline assignment: CDR1 LNHDA and CDR2 SQIVND (reference sequence). In DNA, the CDR3 is TGTGCCAGTAAAAGACAGGACTCCTACGAGCAGTACTTC. Protein product: CASKRQDSYEQYF.

This CDR3 is CASSRTGGRSVRTGELFF. For the CDR3, the DNA is TGTGCCAGTAGCCGGACCGGCGGGAGAAGCGTCCGTACCGGGGAGCTGTTTTTT. This sequence joins TRBV19 and TRBJ2-2, with 7 bases lining up with TRBD2. The CDR3 spans 18 residues. Germline V lookup: CDR1 LNHDA, CDR2 SQIVND (reference sequence). V trimming: 6 bases; J trimming: 5 bases; junction bases outside the gene matches: 18.

The chain combines TRBV15 with TRBJ1-6; D unclear. The V end lost 1 base, the J end lost 10 bases, and 8 bases lay between the germline ends. The CDR3 is made up of 13 amino acids. Germline-derived CDR1 and CDR2 are LNHNV and YYDKDF (reference sequence). The CDR3 DNA reads as TGTGCCACCAGCAGAGTACTGGACTCACCCCTCCACTTT. Translated: CATSRVLDSPLHF.

This chain uses TRBV6-1 with TRBJ1-5; perhaps TRBD1 as D (5 bases). CDR3 size: 13 residues. Germline V CDR1 and CDR2: MNHNS, SASEGT. V was pared by 5 bases and J by 4 bases, with 9 bases between. The CDR3 region is CASSWAGNQPQHF. Written as DNA, the CDR3 is TGTGCCAGCAGTTGGGCAGGGAATCAGCCCCAGCATTTT.

The V and J genes are TRBV6-6 and TRBJ1-2; D is possibly TRBD1 (5 bases). V gave up 2 bases and J gave up 2 bases, with 9 bases separating them. CDR3 length: 14 amino acids. Germline loops: CDR1 MNHNY, CDR2 SVGAGI (reference sequence). The CDR3 sequence: CASSYISGNYGYTF. CDR3 sequence (DNA): TGTGCCAGCAGTTACATCTCAGGGAACTATGGCTACACCTTC.

The chain combines TRBV11-2 with TRBJ1-1; 8 bases match TRBD1. Germline lookup yields CDR1 SGHAT and CDR2 FQNNGV. CDR3 length equals 14 residues. V was clipped by 1 base and J by 4 bases; unmatched bases: 2. The CDR3 bases are TGTGCCAGCAGCTTAGCAACAGGGGGCACTGAAGCTTTCTTT. Translation gives CASSLATGGTEAFF.

As to this clone: Other DNA sequences of this sample code for an identical CDR3. This chain joins TRBV30 and TRBJ1-5; D gene unclear. The V and J ends lost 1 base and 4 bases respectively, with 8 bases between them. Looked up from germline, CDR1 is GTSNPN and CDR2 is SVGIG (reference sequence). The CDR3 is made up of 13 amino acids. The CDR3 sequence: CAWSEGGNQPQHF. The CDR3 coding sequence is TGTGCCTGGAGTGAGGGAGGGAATCAGCCCCAGCATTTT.

The rearrangement joins TRBV19 to TRBJ1-3; D gene unclear. The germline V gene has CDR1 LNHDA and CDR2 SQIVND (reference sequence). The CDR3 sequence is 16 residues long. V gave up 5 bases and J gave up 0 bases, with 14 bases separating them. This chain's CDR3 is CASSSHDVGSGNTIYF. The CDR3 DNA reads as TGTGCCAGTAGTTCCCACGACGTGGGCTCTGGAAACACCATATATTTT.

V gene TRBV27 combines with J gene TRBJ2-7, with D unclear. The germline V and J ends were trimmed by 5 bases and 2 bases, with 22 bases remaining between them. The germline V gene encodes CDR1 MNHEY and CDR2 SMNVEV (reference sequence). This CDR3 has 17 residues. CDR3 bases: TGTGCCAGCAGTCCGCCCCAGGACCAGTTTGTGCCCTACGAGCAGTACTTC. Encoded protein: CASSPPQDQFVPYEQYF.

J is TRBJ1-1 and V is TRBV7-2; D is undetermined. CDR1 SGHTA and CDR2 FQGNSA come from the germline V gene. The CDR3 spans 13 residues. The V end was cut by 1 base, the J end by 3 bases, with 6 bases between. Written as DNA, the CDR3 is TGTGCCAGCAGCTTAGGGGGTCACACTGAAGCTTTCTTT. Protein product: CASSLGGHTEAFF. The full variable domain, rest sourced from reference TRBV7-2 and TRBJ1-1, is GAGVSQSPSNKVTEKGKDVELRCDPISGHTALYWYRQSLGQGLEFLIYFQGNSAPDKSGLPSDRFSAERTGGSVSTLTIQRTQQEDSAVYLCASSLGGHTEAFFGQGTRLTVV.

This clone occurred a few times. The chain employs TRBV27 and TRBJ1-5, with D possibly TRBD1 on 5 matching bases. V shed 6 bases and J shed 6 bases, with 21 bases lying between them. Germline V gives CDR1 MNHEY, CDR2 SMNVEV (reference sequence). The CDR3 has 16 residues. CDR3 in DNA: TGTGCCAGCAGCCTCCCGAGGGGCCGTCCGGGTCAGCCCCAGCATTTT. Residues: CASSLPRGRPGQPQHF.

The chain couples TRBV5-8 to TRBJ1-2, with a possible D match to TRBD1 (5 bases). V was shortened by 4 bases and J by 4 bases, with 11 bases between the two germline ends. This CDR3 spans 13 amino acids. Looked up from germline, CDR1 is SGHTS and CDR2 is YDEGEE. The DNA of the CDR3 is TGTGCCAGCAGCGCGAGACAGTCCTATGGCTACACCTTC. It codes for CASSARQSYGYTF.

Written as DNA, the CDR3 is TGTGCCAGCAGCTCAGGGACTAGCGGGATGGATGAGACCCAGTACTTC. This codes for CASSSGTSGMDETQYF. This chain uses TRBV5-4 with TRBJ2-5, with TRBD2 identical over 13 bases. Germline V CDR1 and CDR2: SGHNT, YYREEE (reference sequence). The CDR3 has 16 residues. V dropped 3 bases and J dropped 5; count of bases not matched to a gene: 7.

The rearrangement joins TRBV28 to TRBJ1-1; 8 bases map to TRBD1. With 4 bases clipped from V and 0 bases from J, the junction kept 4 bases outside the gene matches. Per germline, CDR1 MDHEN and CDR2 SYDVKM. The CDR3 spans 15 residues. The CDR3 is CASSSTGQVNTEAFF. CDR3 nucleotide sequence: TGTGCCAGCAGTTCCACGGGACAGGTGAACACTGAAGCTTTCTTT.

The chain recombines TRBV20-1 with TRBJ2-7, with unresolved D. This CDR3 contains 11 residues. V was shortened by 5 bases and J by 4 bases, with 9 bases between the two germline ends. CDR1 and CDR2 from the germline V gene are DFQATT and SNEGSKA (reference sequence). DNA for the CDR3: TGCAGTGCTGCAACCCAATACGAGCAGTACTTC. This codes for CSAATQYEQYF.

DNA for the CDR3: TGCGCCAGCAGCTCTCCAGGACAGGGGTCTGGCTACACCTTC. Translated: CASSSPGQGSGYTF. The gene calls are TRBV5-1 and TRBJ1-2; 9 positions agree with TRBD1. The length of the CDR3 is 14 residues. CDR1 and CDR2 from the germline V gene are SGHRS and YFSETQ. Trimming removed 3 bases from V and 7 bases from J; junction bases left unmatched: 7.

The rearrangement joins TRBV6-1 to TRBJ1-4, with D perhaps matching TRBD1 (6 bases). With 1 base removed from V and 7 bases from J, the gap between germline ends came to 13 bases. Germline V gene lookup returns CDR1 MNHNS and CDR2 SASEGT. This CDR3 contains 15 residues. CDR3 loop: CASSEGRGLPEKLFF. CDR3 coding DNA: TGTGCCAGCAGTGAAGGGCGGGGGCTTCCTGAAAAACTGTTTTTT.

Comment on this clone: This same CDR3 is encoded by further DNA sequences in the sample. The chain has TRBV18 and TRBJ1-5, with 11 bases lining up with TRBD1. CDR1 and CDR2 (germline): KGHSH, LQKENI. J was trimmed by 4 bases and V by 3 bases; bases with no gene match: 2. There are 15 residues in the CDR3. DNA for the CDR3: TGTGCCAGCTCACCGGGACAGGGGGGTAATCAGCCCCAGCATTTT. It specifies CASSPGQGGNQPQHF. Full variable domain (rest looked up from reference TRBV18 and TRBJ1-5): NAGVMQNPRHLVRRRGQEARLRCSPMKGHSHVYWYRQLPEEGLKFMVYLQKENIIDESGMPKERFSAEFPKEGPSILRIQQVVRGDSAAYFCASSPGQGGNQPQHFGDGTRLSIL.

To note about this clone: A read error may explain this, as a much larger clone is one base away. The same CDR3 also results from other DNA sequences found in this sample. V gene TRBV5-8 combines with J gene TRBJ2-1; TRBD2 matches 9 bases. Trimming took 0 bases from V and 3 from J; bases not matched to a gene: 1. The CDR3 totals 15 residues. Germline loops: CDR1 SGHTS, CDR2 YDEGEE. The CDR3 here is CASSLGLADYNEQFF. The CDR3 bases are TGTGCCAGCAGCTTGGGACTAGCGGACTACAATGAGCAGTTCTTC.

This clone was found a few times. The sample has other DNA sequences that encode this CDR3 too. V and J are TRBV2 and TRBJ1-1; no firm D call. Per germline, CDR1 SNHLY and CDR2 FYNNEI. Trimming took off 4 bases at V and 3 bases at J, with 3 bases between the two ends. This CDR3 comprises 11 residues. The CDR3 loop reads CASSVYTEAFF. Written as DNA, the CDR3 is TGTGCCAGCAGTGTTTACACTGAAGCTTTCTTT. Filled out from reference TRBV2 and TRBJ1-1, the complete variable domain reads EPEVTQTPSHQVTQMGQEVILRCVPISNHLYFYWYRQILGQKVEFLVSFYNNEISEKSEIFDDQFSVERPDGSNFTLKIRSTKLEDSAMYFCASSVYTEAFFGQGTRLTVV.

The gene calls are TRBV28 and TRBJ2-7; D may be TRBD1 or TRBD2 (5 bases each). V lost 5 bases and J 10 bases, leaving 18 bases between the germline ends. Germline CDR1 and CDR2: MDHEN and SYDVKM. This CDR3 comprises 13 residues. The CDR3 loop reads CASSPGTAYVQYF. The DNA for the CDR3 is TGTGCCAGCAGTCCCGGGACCGCTTATGTACAGTACTTC.

J is TRBJ1-3 and V is TRBV2; 7 bases line up with TRBD1. Germline V gene sequence: CDR1 SNHLY, CDR2 FYNNEI. The V and J ends lost 4 bases and 9 bases, in that order; junction bases with no gene match: 6. This CDR3 is built from 13 residues. The chain's CDR3 is CASSGDSIGTIYF. CDR3 bases: TGTGCCAGCAGTGGGGACAGTATAGGCACCATATATTTT.

The chain couples TRBV2 to TRBJ2-1; TRBD1 agrees at 9 bases. The V gene end was trimmed by 4 bases and the J gene end by 6 bases; junction bases not matched to a gene: 7. Germline CDR1 SNHLY, CDR2 FYNNEI. The CDR3 has 15 amino acids. DNA for the CDR3: TGTGCCAGCAGTGGCCGGACAGGGGCTGTCAATGAGCAGTTCTTC. Its translation: CASSGRTGAVNEQFF.

This chain joins TRBV19 and TRBJ1-2; D call uncertain. The CDR3 is 14 residues long. The germline V gene encodes CDR1 LNHDA and CDR2 SQIVND (reference sequence). V was pared by 3 bases and J by 0 bases, with 8 bases between. The CDR3 protein is CASSIGRTNYGYTF. In DNA, the CDR3 is TGTGCCAGTAGTATCGGCCGGACTAACTATGGCTACACCTTC.

The J gene is TRBJ2-1, the V gene TRBV6-5; D is possibly TRBD2 (5 bases). Trimming took off 11 bases at V and 8 bases at J, with 13 bases between the two ends. Per germline, CDR1 MNHEY and CDR2 SVGAGI. CDR3 length: 11 residues. The chain's CDR3 is CAVRENDEQFF. The CDR3 DNA sequence: TGTGCCGTGAGGGAGAATGATGAGCAGTTCTTC.

This chain joins TRBV1 and TRBJ2-5; the table names TRBD2, a call not compared with the DNA. TRBV1 is a pseudogene locus. The length of the CDR3 is 18 residues. The CDR3 loop reads CTSSQGPPGASGQETQYF. DNA of the CDR3: TGCACCAGCAGCCAAGGCCCTCCGGGAGCTAGCGGCCAAGAGACCCAGTACTTC.

The chain employs TRBV5-1 and TRBJ2-7, with D maybe TRBD2 (6 bases). V was clipped by 4 bases and J by 0 bases, with 20 bases between them. The CDR3 extends over 17 amino acids. Germline V gene lookup returns CDR1 SGHRS and CDR2 YFSETQ. The CDR3, as DNA: TGCGCCAGCAGCCGAGCTGCTTTAGGGACTGCCTCCTACGAGCAGTACTTC. Its translation is CASSRAALGTASYEQYF.